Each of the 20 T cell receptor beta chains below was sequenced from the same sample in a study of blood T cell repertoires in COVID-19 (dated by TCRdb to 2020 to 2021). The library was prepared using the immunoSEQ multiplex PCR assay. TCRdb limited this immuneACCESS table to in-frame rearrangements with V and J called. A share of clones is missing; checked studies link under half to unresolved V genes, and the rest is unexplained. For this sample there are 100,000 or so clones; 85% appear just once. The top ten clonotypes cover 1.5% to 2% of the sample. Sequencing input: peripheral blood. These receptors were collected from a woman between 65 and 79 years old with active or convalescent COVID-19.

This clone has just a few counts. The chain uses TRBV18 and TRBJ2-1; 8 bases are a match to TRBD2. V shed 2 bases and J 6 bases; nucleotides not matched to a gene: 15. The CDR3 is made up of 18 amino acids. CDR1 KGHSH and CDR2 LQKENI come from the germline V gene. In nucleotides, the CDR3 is TGTGCCAGCTCACCAATGTTCTCGGCGGGGGGCCGTTTCAATGAGCAGTTCTTC. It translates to CASSPMFSAGGRFNEQFF.

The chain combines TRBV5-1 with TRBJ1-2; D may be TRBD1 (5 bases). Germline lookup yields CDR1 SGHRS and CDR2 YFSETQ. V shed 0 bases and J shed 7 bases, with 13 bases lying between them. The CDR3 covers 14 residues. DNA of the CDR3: TGCGCCAGCAGCTTGGATGGGGGGTTTGGTGGCTACACCTTC. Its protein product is CASSLDGGFGGYTF.

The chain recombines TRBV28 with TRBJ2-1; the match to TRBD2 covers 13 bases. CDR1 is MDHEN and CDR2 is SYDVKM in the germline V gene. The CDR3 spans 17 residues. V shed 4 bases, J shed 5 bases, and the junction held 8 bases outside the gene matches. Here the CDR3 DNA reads TGTGCCAGCAGTTCGACTAGCGGGAGGAGGAACAACAATGAGCAGTTCTTC. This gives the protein CASSSTSGRRNNNEQFF.

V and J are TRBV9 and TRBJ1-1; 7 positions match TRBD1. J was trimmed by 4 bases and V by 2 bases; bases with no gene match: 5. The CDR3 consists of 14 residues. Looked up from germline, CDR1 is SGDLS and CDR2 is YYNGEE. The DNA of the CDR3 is TGTGCCAGCAGCGTCCAGACAGGGTCCACTGAAGCTTTCTTT. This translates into CASSVQTGSTEAFF.

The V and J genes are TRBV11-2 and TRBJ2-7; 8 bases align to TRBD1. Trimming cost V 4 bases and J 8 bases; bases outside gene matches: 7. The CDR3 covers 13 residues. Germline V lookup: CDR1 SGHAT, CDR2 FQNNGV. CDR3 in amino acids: CASSSQGAQKQYF. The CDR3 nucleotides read TGTGCCAGCAGCTCCCAGGGGGCGCAGAAGCAGTACTTC.

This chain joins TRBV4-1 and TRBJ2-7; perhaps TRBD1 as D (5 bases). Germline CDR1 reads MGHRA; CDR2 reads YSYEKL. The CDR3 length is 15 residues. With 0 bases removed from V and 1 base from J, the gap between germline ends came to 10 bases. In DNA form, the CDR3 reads TGCGCCAGCAGCCAAGACAGGGTACCGTCCTACGAGCAGTACTTC. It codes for CASSQDRVPSYEQYF.

DNA of the CDR3: TGCAGCGTTGTACCCGCGGGCCAGAGCACAGATACGCAGTATTTT. Translation gives CSVVPAGQSTDTQYF. The rearrangement links TRBV29-1 to TRBJ2-3, with D possibly being TRBD2 (5 bases). This CDR3 has 15 amino acids. Germline CDR1 and CDR2: SQVTM and ANQGSEA. V shed 4 bases and J shed 0 bases, with 14 bases lying between them.

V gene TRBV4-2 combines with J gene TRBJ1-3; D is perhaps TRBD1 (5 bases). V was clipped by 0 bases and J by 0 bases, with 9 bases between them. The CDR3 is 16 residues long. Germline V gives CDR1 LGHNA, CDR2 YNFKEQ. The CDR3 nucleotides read TGTGCCAGCAGCCAAGATATCGGGGGCTCTGGAAACACCATATATTTT. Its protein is CASSQDIGGSGNTIYF.

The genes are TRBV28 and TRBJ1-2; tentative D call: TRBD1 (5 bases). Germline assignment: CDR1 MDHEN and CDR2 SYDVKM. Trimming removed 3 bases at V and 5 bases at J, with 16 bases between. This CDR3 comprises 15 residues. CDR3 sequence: CASSLGDPGVYGYTF. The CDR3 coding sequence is TGTGCCAGCAGTTTGGGTGACCCGGGGGTATATGGCTACACCTTC.

CDR3 residues: CSVVLLMNTEAFF. In DNA, the CDR3 is TGCAGCGTGGTACTGCTCATGAACACTGAAGCTTTCTTT. The chain carries TRBV29-1 and TRBJ1-1, with unresolved D. V was trimmed by 6 bases and J by 0 bases, leaving 11 bases between them. The germline V gene has CDR1 SQVTM and CDR2 ANQGSEA. The CDR3 runs to 13 residues.

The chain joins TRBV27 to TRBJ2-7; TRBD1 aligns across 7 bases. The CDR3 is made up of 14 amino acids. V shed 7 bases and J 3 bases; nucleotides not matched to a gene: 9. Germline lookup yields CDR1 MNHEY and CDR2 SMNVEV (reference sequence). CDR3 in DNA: TGTGCCAGCACCAAATCGGGACAGAGCTACGAGCAGTACTTC. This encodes CASTKSGQSYEQYF.

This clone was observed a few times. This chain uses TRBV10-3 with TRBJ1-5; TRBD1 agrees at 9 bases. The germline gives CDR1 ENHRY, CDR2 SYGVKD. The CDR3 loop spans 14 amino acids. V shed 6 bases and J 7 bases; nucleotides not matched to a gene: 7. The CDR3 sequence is CAIREGQGAQPQHF. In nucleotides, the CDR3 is TGTGCCATCAGGGAGGGACAGGGAGCCCAGCCCCAGCATTTT.

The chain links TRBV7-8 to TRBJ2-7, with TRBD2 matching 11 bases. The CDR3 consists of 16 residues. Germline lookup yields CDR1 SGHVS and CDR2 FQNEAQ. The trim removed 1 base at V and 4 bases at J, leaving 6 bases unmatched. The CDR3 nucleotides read TGTGCCAGCAGCTTAGTCGGGACTAGCGGTCGGTACGAGCAGTACTTC. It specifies CASSLVGTSGRYEQYF.

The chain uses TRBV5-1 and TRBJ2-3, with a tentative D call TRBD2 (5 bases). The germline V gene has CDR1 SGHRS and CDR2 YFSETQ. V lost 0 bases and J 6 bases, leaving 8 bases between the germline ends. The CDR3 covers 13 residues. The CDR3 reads CASSLATGDTQYF. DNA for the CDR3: TGCGCCAGCAGCTTGGCCACGGGGGATACGCAGTATTTT.

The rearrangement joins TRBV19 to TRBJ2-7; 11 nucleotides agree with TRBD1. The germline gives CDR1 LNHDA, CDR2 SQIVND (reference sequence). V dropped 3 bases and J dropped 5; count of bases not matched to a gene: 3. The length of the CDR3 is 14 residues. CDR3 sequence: CASSIRTGGHEQYF. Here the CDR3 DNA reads TGTGCCAGTAGTATTCGGACAGGGGGCCACGAGCAGTACTTC.

The DNA for the CDR3 is TGTGCCAGTAAATCGCCAGGCAGCTCGAATCAGCCCCAGCATTTT. Its translation: CASKSPGSSNQPQHF. The chain has TRBV19 and TRBJ1-5; D is undetermined. CDR1 and CDR2 from the germline V gene are LNHDA and SQIVND (reference sequence). Between the trimmed V and J ends, which lost 7 bases and 4 bases, there was a span of 17 bases. The CDR3 contains 15 residues.

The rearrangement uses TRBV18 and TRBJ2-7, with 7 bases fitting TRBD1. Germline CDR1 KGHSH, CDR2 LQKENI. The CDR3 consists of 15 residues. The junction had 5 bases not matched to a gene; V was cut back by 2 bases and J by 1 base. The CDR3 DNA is TGTGCCAGCTCACCAGAGCCAGGGGGTTCCTACGAGCAGTACTTC. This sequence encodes CASSPEPGGSYEQYF.

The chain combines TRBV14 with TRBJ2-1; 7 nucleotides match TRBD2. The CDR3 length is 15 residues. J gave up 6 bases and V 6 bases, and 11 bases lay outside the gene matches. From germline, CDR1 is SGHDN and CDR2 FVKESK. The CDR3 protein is CASSLRGSKGNEQFF. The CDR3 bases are TGTGCCAGCAGTCTCCGCGGGAGTAAGGGCAATGAGCAGTTCTTC.

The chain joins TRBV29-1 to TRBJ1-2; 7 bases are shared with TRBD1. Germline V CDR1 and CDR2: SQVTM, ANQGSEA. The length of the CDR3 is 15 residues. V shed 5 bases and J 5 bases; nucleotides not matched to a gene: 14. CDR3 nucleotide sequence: TGCAGCGTTTTACCTCGGACAGGAGAAAATTATGGCTACACCTTC. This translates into CSVLPRTGENYGYTF.

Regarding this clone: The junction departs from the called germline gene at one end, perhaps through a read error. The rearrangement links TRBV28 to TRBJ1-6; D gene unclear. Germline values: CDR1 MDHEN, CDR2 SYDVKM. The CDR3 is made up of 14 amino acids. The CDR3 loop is CASCLGPPNSPLHF. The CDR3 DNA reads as TGTGCCAGCTGTTTGGGCCCACCTAATTCACCCCTCCACTTT.